This T cell receptor (beta chain) is from a study of early T cells in non-severe SARS-CoV-2 infection. Whole-study context: Investigators sequenced bulk RNA drawn from unsorted whole blood, and chains remained unpaired.

Ten or more counts support this clonotype. Its antigen is still unknown. Germline V gene lookup returns CDR1 GTSNPN and CDR2 SVGIG (reference sequence). This CDR3 comprises 14 residues. The V end was cut by 7 bases, the J end by 4 bases, with 19 bases between. Unique molecular identifiers (one per individual cDNA molecule) were attached. Each CDR3 protein is one row after TCRdb ran MiXCR on the 5' RACE reads. The sample has more than 45,000 distinct CDR3 sequences; 5.6% are singletons. Study-wide results and caveats: In VDJdb matching, anti-spike CD8 responses were favored while private and CD4 specificities went missing.

The gene calls are TRBV30 and TRBJ1-2, with D tentatively TRBD1 (6 bases). Sequencing was carried out using whole blood. This TCR was sampled from an adult who was a healthcare worker with PCR-confirmed SARS-CoV-2 infection or an uninfected control (not recorded which). The CDR3 loop is CASTGSLRSYGYTF. CDR3 bases: TGTGCCTCAACAGGGAGTCTCCGCTCCTATGGCTACACCTTC.